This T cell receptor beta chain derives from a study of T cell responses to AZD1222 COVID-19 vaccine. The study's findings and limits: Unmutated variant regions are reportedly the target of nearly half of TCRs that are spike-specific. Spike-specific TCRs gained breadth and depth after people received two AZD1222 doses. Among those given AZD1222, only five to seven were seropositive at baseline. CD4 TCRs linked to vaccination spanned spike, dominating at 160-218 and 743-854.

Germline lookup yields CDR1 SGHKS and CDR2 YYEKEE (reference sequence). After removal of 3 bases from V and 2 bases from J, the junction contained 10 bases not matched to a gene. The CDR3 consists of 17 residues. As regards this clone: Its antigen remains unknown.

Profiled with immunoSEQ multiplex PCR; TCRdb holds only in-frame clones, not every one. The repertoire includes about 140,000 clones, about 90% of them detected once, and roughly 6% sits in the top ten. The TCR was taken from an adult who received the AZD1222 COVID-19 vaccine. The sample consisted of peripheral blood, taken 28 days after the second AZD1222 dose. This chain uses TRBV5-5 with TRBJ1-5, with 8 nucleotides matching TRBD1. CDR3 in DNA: TGTGCCAGCAGCTGGGCTCAGGGGGCTACGGGCAATCAGCCCCAGCATTTT. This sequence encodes CASSWAQGATGNQPQHF.